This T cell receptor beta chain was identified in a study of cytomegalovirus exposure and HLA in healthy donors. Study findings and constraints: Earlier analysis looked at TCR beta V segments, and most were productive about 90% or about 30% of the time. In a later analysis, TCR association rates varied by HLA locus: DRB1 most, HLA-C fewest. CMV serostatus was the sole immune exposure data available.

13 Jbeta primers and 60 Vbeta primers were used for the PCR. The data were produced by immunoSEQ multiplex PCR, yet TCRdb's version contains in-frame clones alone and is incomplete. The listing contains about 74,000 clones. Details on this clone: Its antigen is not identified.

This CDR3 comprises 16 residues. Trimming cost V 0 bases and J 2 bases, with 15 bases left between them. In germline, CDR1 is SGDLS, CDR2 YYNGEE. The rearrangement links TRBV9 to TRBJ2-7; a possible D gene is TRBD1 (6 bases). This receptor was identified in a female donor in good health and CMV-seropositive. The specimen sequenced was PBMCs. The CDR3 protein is CASSVGGQRPTYEQYF. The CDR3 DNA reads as TGTGCCAGCAGCGTAGGCGGACAGAGACCAACCTACGAGCAGTACTTC.